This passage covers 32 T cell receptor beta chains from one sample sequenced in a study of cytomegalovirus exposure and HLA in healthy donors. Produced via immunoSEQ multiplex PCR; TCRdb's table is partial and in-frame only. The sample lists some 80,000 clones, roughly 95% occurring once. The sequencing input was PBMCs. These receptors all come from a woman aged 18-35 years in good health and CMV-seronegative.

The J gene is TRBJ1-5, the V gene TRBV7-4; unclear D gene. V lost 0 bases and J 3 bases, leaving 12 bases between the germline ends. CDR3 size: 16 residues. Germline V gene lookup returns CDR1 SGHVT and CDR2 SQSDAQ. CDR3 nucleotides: TGTGCCAGCAGCTTAGCGTCCCGGAGGGCCAATCAGCCCCAGCATTTT. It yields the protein CASSLASRRANQPQHF.

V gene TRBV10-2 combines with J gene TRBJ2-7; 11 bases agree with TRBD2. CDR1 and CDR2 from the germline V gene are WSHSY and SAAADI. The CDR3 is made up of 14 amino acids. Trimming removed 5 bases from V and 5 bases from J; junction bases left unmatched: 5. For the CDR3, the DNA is TGCGCCAGCAGTCCACTAGCGGGAGCGGACGAGCAGTACTTC. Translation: CASSPLAGADEQYF.

Here the CDR3 reads CASSESGAGADEQYF. The CDR3 nucleotides are TGCGCCAGCAGTGAGTCGGGGGCAGGGGCGGACGAGCAGTACTTC. V and J are TRBV10-1 and TRBJ2-7; perhaps TRBD1 as D (6 bases). The V gene's germline CDR1 is WNHNN and CDR2 SYGVQD (reference sequence). The CDR3 has 15 residues. Trimming stripped 0 bases from V and 5 bases from J, with 14 bases between.

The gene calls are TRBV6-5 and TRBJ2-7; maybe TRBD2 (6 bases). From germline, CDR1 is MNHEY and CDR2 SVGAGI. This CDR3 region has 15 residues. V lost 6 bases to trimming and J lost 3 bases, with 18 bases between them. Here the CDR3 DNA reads TGTGCCAGCAGCCACGGAGCGGGCCCGCGCTACGAGCAGTACTTC. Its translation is CASSHGAGPRYEQYF.

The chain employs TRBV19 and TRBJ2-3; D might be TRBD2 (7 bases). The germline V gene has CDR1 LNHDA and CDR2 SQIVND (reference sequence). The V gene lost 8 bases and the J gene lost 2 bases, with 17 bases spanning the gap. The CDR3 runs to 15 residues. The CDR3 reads CASDRGGGITDTQYF. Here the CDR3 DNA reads TGTGCCAGTGATAGGGGGGGAGGAATCACAGATACGCAGTATTTT.

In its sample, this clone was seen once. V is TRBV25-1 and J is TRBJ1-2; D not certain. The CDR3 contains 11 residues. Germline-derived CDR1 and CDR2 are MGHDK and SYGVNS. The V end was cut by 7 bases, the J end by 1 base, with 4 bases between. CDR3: CASKHNYGYTF. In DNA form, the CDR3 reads TGTGCCAGCAAACATAACTATGGCTACACCTTC.

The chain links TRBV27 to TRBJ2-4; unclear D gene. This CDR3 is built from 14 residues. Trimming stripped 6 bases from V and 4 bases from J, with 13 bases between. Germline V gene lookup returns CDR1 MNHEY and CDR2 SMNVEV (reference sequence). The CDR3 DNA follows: TGTGCCAGCAGATCGAGCGTAGGTAAAAACATTCAGTACTTC. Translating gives CASRSSVGKNIQYF.

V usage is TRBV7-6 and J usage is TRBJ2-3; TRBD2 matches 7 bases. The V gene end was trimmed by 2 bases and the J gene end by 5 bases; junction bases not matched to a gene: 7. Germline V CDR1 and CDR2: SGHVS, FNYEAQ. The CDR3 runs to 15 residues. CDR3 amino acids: CASSLIGGRGDTQYF. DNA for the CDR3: TGTGCCAGCAGCTTAATCGGCGGGAGAGGAGATACGCAGTATTTT.

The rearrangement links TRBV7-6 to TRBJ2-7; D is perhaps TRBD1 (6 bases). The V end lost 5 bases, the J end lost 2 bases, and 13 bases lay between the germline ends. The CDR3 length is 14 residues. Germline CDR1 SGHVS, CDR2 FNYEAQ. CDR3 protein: CASSPGAEAYEQYF. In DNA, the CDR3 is TGTGCCAGCAGCCCAGGGGCAGAAGCCTACGAGCAGTACTTC. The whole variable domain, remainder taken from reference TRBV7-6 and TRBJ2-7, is GAGVSQSPRYKVTKRGQDVALRCDPISGHVSLYWYRQALGQGPEFLTYFNYEAQQDKSGLPNDRFSAERPEGSISTLTIQRTEQRDSAMYRCASSPGAEAYEQYFGPGTRLTVT.

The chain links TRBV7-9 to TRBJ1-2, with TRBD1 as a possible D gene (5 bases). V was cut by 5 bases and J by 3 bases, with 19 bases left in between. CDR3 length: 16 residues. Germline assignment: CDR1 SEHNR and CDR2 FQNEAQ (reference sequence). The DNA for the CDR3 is TGTGCCAGCAGCCCAAAGCGGGGGGGGTCGCACTATGGCTACACCTTC. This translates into CASSPKRGGSHYGYTF.

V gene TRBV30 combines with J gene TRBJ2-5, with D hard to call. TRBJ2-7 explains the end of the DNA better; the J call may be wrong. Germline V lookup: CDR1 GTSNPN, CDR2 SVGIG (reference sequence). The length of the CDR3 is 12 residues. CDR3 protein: CAWSVSVYEQYF. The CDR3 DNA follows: TGTGCCTGGAGTGTTAGTGTCTACGAGCAGTACTTC.

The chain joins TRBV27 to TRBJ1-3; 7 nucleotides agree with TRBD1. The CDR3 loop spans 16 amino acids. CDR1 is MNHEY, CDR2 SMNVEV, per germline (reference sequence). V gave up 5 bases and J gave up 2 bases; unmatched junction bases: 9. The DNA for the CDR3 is TGTGCCAGCAGTCCGCGAATCACAGGGGCTGGAAACACCATATATTTT. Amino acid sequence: CASSPRITGAGNTIYF.

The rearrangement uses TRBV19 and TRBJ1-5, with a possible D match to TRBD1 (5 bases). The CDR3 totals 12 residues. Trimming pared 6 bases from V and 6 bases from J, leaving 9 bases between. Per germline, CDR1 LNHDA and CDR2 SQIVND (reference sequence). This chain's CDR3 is CASSLTGQPQHF. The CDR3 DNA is TGTGCCAGTAGCCTTACAGGTCAGCCCCAGCATTTT.

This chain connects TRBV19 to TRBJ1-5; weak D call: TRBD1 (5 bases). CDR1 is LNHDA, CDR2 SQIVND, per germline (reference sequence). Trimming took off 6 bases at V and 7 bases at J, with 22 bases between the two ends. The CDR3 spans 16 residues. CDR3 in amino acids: CASSPGGGTPQQPQHF. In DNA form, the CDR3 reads TGTGCCAGTAGCCCCGGGGGGGGGACGCCACAACAGCCCCAGCATTTT.

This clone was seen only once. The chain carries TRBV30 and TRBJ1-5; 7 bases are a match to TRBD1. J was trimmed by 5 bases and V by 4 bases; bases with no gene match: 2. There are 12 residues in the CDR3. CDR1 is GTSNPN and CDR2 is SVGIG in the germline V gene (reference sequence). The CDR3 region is CAWNRGYQPQHF. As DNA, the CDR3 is TGTGCCTGGAACAGGGGATATCAGCCCCAGCATTTT.

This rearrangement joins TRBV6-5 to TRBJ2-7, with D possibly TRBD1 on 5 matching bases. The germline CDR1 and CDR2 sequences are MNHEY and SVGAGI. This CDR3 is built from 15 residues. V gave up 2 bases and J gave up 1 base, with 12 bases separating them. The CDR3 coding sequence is TGTGCCAGCAGTTACAAGGGGAAAGGATCCTACGAGCAGTACTTC. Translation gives CASSYKGKGSYEQYF.

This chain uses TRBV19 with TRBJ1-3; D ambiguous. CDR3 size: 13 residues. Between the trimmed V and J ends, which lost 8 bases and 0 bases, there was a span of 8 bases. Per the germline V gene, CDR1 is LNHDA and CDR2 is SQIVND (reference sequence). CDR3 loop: CASWQNSGNTIYF. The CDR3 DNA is TGTGCCAGTTGGCAAAACTCTGGAAACACCATATATTTT.

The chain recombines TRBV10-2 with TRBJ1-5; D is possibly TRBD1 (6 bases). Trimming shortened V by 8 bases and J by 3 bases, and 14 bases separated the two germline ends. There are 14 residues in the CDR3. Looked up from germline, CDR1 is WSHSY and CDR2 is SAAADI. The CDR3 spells CASWPTGANQPQHF. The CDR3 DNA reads TGCGCCAGCTGGCCGACAGGTGCCAATCAGCCCCAGCATTTT.

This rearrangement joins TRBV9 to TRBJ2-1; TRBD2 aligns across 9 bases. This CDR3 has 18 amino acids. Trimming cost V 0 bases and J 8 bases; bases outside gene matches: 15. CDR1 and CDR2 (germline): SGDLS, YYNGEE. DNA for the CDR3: TGTGCCAGCAGCGTAGTTAGGGCTAGCGGGATGAACATGGATGAGCAGTTCTTC. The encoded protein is CASSVVRASGMNMDEQFF.

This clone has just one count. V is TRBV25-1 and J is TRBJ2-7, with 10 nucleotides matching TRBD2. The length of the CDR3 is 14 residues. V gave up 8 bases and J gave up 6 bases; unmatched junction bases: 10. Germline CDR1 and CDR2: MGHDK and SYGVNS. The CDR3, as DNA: TGTGCCAGCGCTAGAGCGGGAGGGCCTTCCGAGCAGTACTTC. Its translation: CASARAGGPSEQYF.

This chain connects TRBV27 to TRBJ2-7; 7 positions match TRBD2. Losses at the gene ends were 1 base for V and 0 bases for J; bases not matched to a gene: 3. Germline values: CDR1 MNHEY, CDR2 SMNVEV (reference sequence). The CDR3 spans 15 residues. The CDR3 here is CASSLWGGYSYEQYF. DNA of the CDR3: TGTGCCAGCAGTTTATGGGGGGGGTACTCCTACGAGCAGTACTTC.

The CDR3 is CATSQKGGLEGGSGRPGGYNEQFF. The CDR3 DNA reads as TGTGCCACCAGTCAAAAAGGAGGGCTCGAGGGGGGTAGCGGGAGGCCCGGGGGGTACAATGAGCAGTTCTTC. V gene TRBV15 combines with J gene TRBJ2-1; 10 bases match TRBD2. There are 24 residues in the CDR3. From germline, CDR1 is LNHNV and CDR2 YYDKDF (reference sequence). V lost 6 bases and J lost 4; bases outside the gene matches: 33. The full variable domain, with the rest looked up from reference TRBV15 and TRBJ2-1, is DAMVIQNPRYQVTQFGKPVTLSCSQTLNHNVMYWYQQKSSQAPKLLFHYYDKDFNNEADTPDNFQSRRPNTSFCFLDIRSPGLGDTAMYLCATSQKGGLEGGSGRPGGYNEQFFGPGTRLTVL.

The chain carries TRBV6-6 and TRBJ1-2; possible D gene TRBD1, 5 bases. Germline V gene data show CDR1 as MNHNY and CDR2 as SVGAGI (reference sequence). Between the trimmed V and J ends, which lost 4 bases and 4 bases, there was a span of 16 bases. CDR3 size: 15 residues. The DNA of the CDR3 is TGTGCCAGCAGTTCTGTGACGACAGTGACCTATGGCTACACCTTC. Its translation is CASSSVTTVTYGYTF.

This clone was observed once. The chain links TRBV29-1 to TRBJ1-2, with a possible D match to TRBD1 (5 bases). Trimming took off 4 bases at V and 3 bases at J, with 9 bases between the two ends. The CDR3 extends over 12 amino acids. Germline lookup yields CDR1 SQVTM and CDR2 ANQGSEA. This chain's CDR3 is CSVARVDYGYTF. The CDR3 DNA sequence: TGCAGCGTTGCCAGGGTAGACTATGGCTACACCTTC.

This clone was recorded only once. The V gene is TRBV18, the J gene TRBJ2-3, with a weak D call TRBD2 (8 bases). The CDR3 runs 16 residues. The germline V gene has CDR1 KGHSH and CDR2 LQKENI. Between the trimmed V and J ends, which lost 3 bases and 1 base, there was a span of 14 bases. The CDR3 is CASSPISGTGTDTQYF. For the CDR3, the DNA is TGTGCCAGCTCACCCATTAGCGGGACAGGCACAGATACGCAGTATTTT.

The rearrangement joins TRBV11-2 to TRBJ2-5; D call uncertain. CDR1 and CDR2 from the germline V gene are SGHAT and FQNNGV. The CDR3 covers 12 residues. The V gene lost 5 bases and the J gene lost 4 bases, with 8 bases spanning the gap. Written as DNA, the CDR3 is TGTGCCAGCAGCGTAGGAGTAGAGACCCAGTACTTC. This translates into CASSVGVETQYF.

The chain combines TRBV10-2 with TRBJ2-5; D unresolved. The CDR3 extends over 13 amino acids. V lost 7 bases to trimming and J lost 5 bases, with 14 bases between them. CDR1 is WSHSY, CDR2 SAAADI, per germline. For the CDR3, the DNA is TGCGCCAGCACTGGCCTAGGCCTGGAGACCCAGTACTTC. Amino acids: CASTGLGLETQYF.

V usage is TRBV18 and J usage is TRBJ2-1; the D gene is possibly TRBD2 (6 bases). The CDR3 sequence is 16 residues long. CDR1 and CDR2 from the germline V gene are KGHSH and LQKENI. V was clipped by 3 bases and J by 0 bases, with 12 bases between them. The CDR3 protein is CASSPTSSVSYNEQFF. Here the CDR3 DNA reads TGTGCCAGCTCACCGACGTCTAGCGTCTCCTACAATGAGCAGTTCTTC.

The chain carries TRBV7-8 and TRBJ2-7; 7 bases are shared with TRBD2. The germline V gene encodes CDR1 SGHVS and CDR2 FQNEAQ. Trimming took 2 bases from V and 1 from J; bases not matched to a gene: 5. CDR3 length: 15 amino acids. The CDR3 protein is CASSLRGGQSYEQYF. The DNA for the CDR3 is TGTGCCAGCAGCTTAAGGGGAGGGCAATCCTACGAGCAGTACTTC.

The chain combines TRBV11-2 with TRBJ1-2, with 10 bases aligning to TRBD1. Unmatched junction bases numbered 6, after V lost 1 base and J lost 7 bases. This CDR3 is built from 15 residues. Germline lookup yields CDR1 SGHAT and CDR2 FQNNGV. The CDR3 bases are TGTGCCAGCAGCTTAGGACAGGGGGCTTCTCCTGGCTACACCTTC. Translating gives CASSLGQGASPGYTF.

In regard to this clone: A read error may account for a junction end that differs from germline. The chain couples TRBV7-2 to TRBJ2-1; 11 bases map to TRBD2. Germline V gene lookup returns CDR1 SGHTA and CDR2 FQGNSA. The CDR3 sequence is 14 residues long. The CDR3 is CASRLAGGVYEQFF. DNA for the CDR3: TGTGCCAGCAGGTTAGCGGGAGGGGTCTATGAGCAGTTCTTC.

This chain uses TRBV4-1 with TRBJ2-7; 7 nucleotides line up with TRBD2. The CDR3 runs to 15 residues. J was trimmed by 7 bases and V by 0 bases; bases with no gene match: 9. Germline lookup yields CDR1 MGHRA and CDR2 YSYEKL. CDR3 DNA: TGCGCCAGCAGCCAAGATAAGGGACTAACCCGAGAGCAGTACTTC. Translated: CASSQDKGLTREQYF.